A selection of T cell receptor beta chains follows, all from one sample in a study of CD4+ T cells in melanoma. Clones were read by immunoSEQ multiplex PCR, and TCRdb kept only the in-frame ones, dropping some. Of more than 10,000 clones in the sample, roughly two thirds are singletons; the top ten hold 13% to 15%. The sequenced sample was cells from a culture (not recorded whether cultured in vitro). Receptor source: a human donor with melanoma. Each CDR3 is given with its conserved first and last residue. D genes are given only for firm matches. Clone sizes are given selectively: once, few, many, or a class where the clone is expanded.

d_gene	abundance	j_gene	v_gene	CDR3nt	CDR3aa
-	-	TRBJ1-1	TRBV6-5	TGTGCCAGCTTCACGAGGCTTATGAACACTGAAGCTTTCTTT	CASFTRLMNTEAFF
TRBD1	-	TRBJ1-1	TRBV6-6	TGTGCCAGCAGTCTTGACAGGGGCTTGGTCGGAGCTTTCTTT	CASSLDRGLVGAFF
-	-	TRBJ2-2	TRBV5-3	TGTGCCAGCAGCCCCGTGATGAGCGACACCGGGGAGCTGTTTTTT	CASSPVMSDTGELFF
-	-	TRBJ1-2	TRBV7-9	TGTGCCAGCAGCCGACTCTGGGGAACAACCGGGAGCTATGGCTACACCTTC	CASSRLWGTTGSYGYTF
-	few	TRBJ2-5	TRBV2	TGTGCCAGCAGTGAAGGGTTAAACCAAGAGACCCAGTACTTC	CASSEGLNQETQYF
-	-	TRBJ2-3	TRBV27	TGTGCCCAGGGGGCTAGCGGGGTTGCAGATACGCAGTATTTT	CAQGASGVADTQYF
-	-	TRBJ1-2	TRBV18	TGTGCCAGCTCGCCCCGGTCGGCTAACTATGGCTACACCTTC	CASSPRSANYGYTF
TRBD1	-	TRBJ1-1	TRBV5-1	TGCGCCAGCAGCTTTTTGGCCACAGGGGATACTGAAGCTTTCTTT	CASSFLATGDTEAFF
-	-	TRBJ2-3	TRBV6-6	TGTGCCAGCAGTTACTCGGGCAGGGCCGGCACAGATACGCAGTATTTT	CASSYSGRAGTDTQYF
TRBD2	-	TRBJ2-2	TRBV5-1	TGCGCCAGCAGCTTCCTAGCGGGGGGATTTGGCACCGGGGAGCTGTTTTTT	CASSFLAGGFGTGELFF
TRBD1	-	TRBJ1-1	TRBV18	TGTGCCAGCTCACCACCGACAGGGGGCCCTGAAGCTTTCTTT	CASSPPTGGPEAFF
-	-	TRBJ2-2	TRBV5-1	TGCGCCAGCAGCTTGGCCCCTAGGGGGTCGGACACCGGGGAGCTGTTTTTT	CASSLAPRGSDTGELFF
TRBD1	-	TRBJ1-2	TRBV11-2	TGTGCCAGCAGCTTGGGACAGTTAGATGGCTACACCTTC	CASSLGQLDGYTF
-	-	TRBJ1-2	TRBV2	TGTGCCAGCAGTGCAAGGGGCTATGGCTACACCTTC	CASSARGYGYTF
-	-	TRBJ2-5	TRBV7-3	TGTGCCAGCAGCTTAGGGCAGGGCGCCGGTGAGGAGACCCAGTACTTC	CASSLGQGAGEETQYF
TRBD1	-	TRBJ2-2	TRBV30	TGTGCCTGGAGCAAACAGGGGGTCACCGGGGAGCTGTTTTTT	CAWSKQGVTGELFF
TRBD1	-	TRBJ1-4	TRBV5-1	TGCGCCAGCAGCCCGGGACAGGATTTGAGAGAAAAACTGTTTTTT	CASSPGQDLREKLFF
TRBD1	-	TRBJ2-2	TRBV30	TGTGCCTTGACAGGGGCTAGGCGCACCGGGGAGCTGTTTTTT	CALTGARRTGELFF
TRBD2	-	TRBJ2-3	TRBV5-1	TGCGCCAGCAGCTGGACTAGCGGGGGCCAGGGGGATACGCAGTATTTT	CASSWTSGGQGDTQYF
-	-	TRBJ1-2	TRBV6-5	TGTGCCAGCAGTGGACGGAACCTACACTATGGCTACACCTTC	CASSGRNLHYGYTF
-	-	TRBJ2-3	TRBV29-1	TGCAGCACCAACACAGATACGCAGTATTTT	CSTNTDTQYF
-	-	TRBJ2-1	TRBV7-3	TGTGCCAGCAGCTTAAGGCCACGAATAGAGCGGAGTTACAATGAGCAGTTCTTC	CASSLRPRIERSYNEQFF
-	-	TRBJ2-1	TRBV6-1	TGTGCCAGCTTAAAGGGGGGGTCCTACAATGAGCAGTTCTTC	CASLKGGSYNEQFF
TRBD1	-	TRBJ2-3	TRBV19	TGTGCCAGCGACAGGGGAGGTAGGACAGATACGCAGTATTTT	CASDRGGRTDTQYF
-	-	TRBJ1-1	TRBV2	TGTGCCAGCACCCCCGAGGCAGTACTAACTGAAGCTTTCTTT	CASTPEAVLTEAFF
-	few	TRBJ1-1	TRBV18	TGTGCCAGCTCACCACTCCCCATGAACACTGAAGCTTTCTTT	CASSPLPMNTEAFF
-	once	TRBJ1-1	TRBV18	TGTGCCAGCTCACCACCGGCCTACAGGTACTTAGCTTTCTTT	CASSPPAYRYLAFF
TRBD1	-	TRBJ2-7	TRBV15	TGTGCCACCAGCAGACGGGACAGGGTGGACGAGCAGTACTTC	CATSRRDRVDEQYF
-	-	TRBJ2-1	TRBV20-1	TGCAGTGCTACTGATGAGGAACGTCTGTTCTTC	CSATDEERLFF
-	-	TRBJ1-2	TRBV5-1	TGCGCCAGCAGCTTGGATTTGGGGGGCTACACCTTC	CASSLDLGGYTF
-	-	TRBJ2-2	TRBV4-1	TGCGCCAGCAACACTCCCAGAGGGAGCGGGGAGCTGTTTTTT	CASNTPRGSGELFF
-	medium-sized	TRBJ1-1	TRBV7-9	TGTGCCAGCAGCTTATCCCTTAGTGAAGCTTTCTTT	CASSLSLSEAFF
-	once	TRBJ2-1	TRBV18	TGTGCCAGCTCACCACGCTCCAGCTTCAATGAGCAGTTCTTC	CASSPRSSFNEQFF
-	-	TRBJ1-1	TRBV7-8	TGTGCCAGCAGCCCTGGGGCAGCTCCTGGGACTTTCTTT	CASSPGAAPGTFF
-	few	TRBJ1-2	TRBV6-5	TGTGCCAGCAGCAACAAGGGGTTAGGCTACACCTTC	CASSNKGLGYTF
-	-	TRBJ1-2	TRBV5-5	TGTGCCAGCAGCTTGGGGTTGGGGGTTCAGGATGGCTACACCTTC	CASSLGLGVQDGYTF
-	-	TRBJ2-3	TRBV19	TGTGCCAGTAGTCGGCAGGGAAGCACAGATACGCAGTATTTT	CASSRQGSTDTQYF
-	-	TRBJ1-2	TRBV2	TGTGCCAGCAGTGGCCTTCGGGGTTCGGAGGGTGGCTACACCTTC	CASSGLRGSEGGYTF
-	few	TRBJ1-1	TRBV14	TGTGCCAGCAGCCAAGTGTTTTTCGCACAGGGGAACACTGAAGCTTTCTTT	CASSQVFFAQGNTEAFF
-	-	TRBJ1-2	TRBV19	TGTGCCAGTAGTATGACATTCCGGGGAAGCTATGGCTACACCTTC	CASSMTFRGSYGYTF
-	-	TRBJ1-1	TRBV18	TGTGCCAGCTCCCCTATGGGCAGGATGAACACTGAAGCTTTCTTT	CASSPMGRMNTEAFF
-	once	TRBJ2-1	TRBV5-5	TGTGCCAGCAGCTTGGGTGGGGCAGTAAAGATTGAGCAGTTCTTC	CASSLGGAVKIEQFF
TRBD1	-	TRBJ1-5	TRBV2	TGTGCCAGCAGCTTAAGACAGGGGGCGAACAATCAGCCCCAGCATTTT	CASSLRQGANNQPQHF
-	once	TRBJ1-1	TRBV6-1	TGTGCCAGCTCCTTAGGGTGGAGTGGCACTGAAGCTTTCTTT	CASSLGWSGTEAFF
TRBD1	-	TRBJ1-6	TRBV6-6	TGTGCCAGCAGCGGGACAGGGGGCGGCTCACCCCTCCACTTT	CASSGTGGGSPLHF
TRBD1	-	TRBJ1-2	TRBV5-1	TGCGCCAGCAGCCCAACCCCCGGGACAGGGGATGGCTACACCTTC	CASSPTPGTGDGYTF
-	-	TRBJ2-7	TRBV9	TGTGCCAGCAGCGTAGCAATATCGTCCGAGCAGTACTTC	CASSVAISSEQYF
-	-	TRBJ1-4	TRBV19	TGTGCCAGTAGTATTGGATTCGCAACTAATGAAAAACTGTTTTTT	CASSIGFATNEKLFF
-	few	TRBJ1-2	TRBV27	TGTGCCAGCACCCTTCGAACAGGCGTTAACTATGGCTACACCTTC	CASTLRTGVNYGYTF
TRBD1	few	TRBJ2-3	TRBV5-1	TGCGCCAGCAGCGCGGGACAGGGCACAGATACGCAGTATTTT	CASSAGQGTDTQYF
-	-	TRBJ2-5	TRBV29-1	TGCAGCGGAGGACCCCAAGAGACCCAGTACTTC	CSGGPQETQYF
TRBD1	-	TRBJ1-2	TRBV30	TGTGCCTGCAAGAACAGGGGATTAGGTTGGGGCTACACCTTC	CACKNRGLGWGYTF
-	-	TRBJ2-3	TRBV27	TGTGCCAGCAGTTTATTCGGGAGTACAGATACGCAGTATTTT	CASSLFGSTDTQYF
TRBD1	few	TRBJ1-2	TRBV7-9	TGTGCCAGCAGCCAAGAGACAGGGGGCTCTAACTATGGCTACACCTTC	CASSQETGGSNYGYTF
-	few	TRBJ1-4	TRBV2	TGTGCCAGCAGTGGTCCGGGGACCAGGGTCGAAAAACTGTTTTTT	CASSGPGTRVEKLFF
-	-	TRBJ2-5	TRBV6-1	TGTGCCAGCAGTGCCTATACCATCCAAGAGACCCAGTACTTC	CASSAYTIQETQYF
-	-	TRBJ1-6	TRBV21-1	TGTGCCAGCAGCAAAGAGGCACACCGAAGTAATTCACCCCTCCACTTT	CASSKEAHRSNSPLHF
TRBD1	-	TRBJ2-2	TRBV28	TGTGCCAGCAGTTCCCCCGGGACAGCGAACACCGGGGAGCTGTTTTTT	CASSSPGTANTGELFF
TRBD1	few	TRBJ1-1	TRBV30	TGTGCCTGGAGCAGACAGGGGACTGAAGCTTTCTTT	CAWSRQGTEAFF
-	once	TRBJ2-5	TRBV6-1	TGTGCCACAAGGGGTAACCAAGAGACCCAGTACTTC	CATRGNQETQYF